This TCR beta chain was profiled in a study of T cells in women clearing cervical HPV infection. In the study overall: No precancer developed; the control's incident HPV16 infection cleared within 12 months. For cases, blood was sampled a median around 150 days after lesion detection, interquartile range roughly 80 to 230 days.

Study-wide results and limits: Associations may precede or follow infection; HPV-specific or memory T cells were not isolated. Repertoire richness, not evenness, was significantly elevated in CIN3+ cases versus controls.

The V end was cut by 0 bases, the J end by 4 bases, with 13 bases between. The CDR3 length is 16 residues. Germline V gives CDR1 MNHNS, CDR2 SASEGT. Sequencing was performed with immunoSEQ multiplex PCR; in TCRdb, only in-frame clones are kept and a portion is missing. The table lists fewer than 25,000 clones. Of note for this clone: Its antigen remains unidentified. The read falls 3 residues short of the CDR3 end, and the missing part is taken from the germline J gene.

This chain connects TRBV6-1 to TRBJ1-3, with a possible D match to TRBD1 (5 bases). The sequenced sample was blood buffy coat. This clonotype originated in a woman between 18 and 69 years old with a cervical HPV16 infection that either progressed to CIN3+ or cleared (not recorded which). Incomplete CDR3 DNA: TGTGCCAGCAGTGAAGCGCTTTGGACAACCGGAAACACC. This encodes CASSEALWTTGNT. The full CDR3 protein is CASSEALWTTGNTIYF.